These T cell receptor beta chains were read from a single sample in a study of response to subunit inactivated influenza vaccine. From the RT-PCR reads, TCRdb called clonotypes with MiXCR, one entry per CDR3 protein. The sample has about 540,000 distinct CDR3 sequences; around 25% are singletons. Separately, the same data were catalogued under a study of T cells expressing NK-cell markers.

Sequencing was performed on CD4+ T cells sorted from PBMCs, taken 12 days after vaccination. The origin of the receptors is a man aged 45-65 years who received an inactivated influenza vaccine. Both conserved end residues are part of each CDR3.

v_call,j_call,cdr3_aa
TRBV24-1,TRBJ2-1,CATSDFGAGLRYNEQFF
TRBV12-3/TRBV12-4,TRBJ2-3,CASRPTTDHSTDTQYF
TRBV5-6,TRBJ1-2,CASSLTDSTYGYTF
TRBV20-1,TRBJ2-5,CSAGPGQGRIETQYF
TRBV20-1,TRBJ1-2,CSARTYRGYTF
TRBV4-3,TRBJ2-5,CASSQDGGGQETQYF
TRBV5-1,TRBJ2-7,CASSSTGQGGEQYF
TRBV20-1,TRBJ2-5,CSARDSRRGETQYF
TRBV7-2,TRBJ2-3,CASSDFGESGDTQYF
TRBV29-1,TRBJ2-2,CSATGLNTGELFF
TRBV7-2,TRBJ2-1,CASSLSGPYNEQFF
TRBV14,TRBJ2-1,CASSRDLRTDYNEQFF
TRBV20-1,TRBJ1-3,CSATPDSGNTIYF
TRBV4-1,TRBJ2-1,CASSLRSSGSREQFF
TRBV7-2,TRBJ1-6,CASSSRPGGKSPLHF
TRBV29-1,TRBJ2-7,CSGGGTGPYEQYF
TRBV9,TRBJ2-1,CASSVEAGGYNEQFF
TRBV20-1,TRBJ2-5,CSATRDRAETQYF
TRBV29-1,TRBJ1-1,CSASGTQNTEAFF